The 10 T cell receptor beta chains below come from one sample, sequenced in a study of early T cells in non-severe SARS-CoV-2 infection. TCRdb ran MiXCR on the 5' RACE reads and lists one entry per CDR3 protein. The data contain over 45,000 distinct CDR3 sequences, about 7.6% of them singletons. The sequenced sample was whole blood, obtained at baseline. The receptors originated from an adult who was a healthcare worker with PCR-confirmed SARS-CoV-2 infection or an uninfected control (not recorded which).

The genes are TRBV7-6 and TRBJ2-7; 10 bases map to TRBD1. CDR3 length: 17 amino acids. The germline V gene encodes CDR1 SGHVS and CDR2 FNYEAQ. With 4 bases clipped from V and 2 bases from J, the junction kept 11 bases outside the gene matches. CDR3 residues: CASSYSDRGYLPYEQYF. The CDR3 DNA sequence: TGTGCCAGCAGCTACTCGGACAGGGGGTATCTCCCCTACGAGCAGTACTTC.

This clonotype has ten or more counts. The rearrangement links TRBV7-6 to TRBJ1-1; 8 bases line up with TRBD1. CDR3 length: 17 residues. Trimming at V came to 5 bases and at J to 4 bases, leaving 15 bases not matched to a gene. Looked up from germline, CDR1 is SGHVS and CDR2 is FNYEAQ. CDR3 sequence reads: CASSQGQGARVSTEAFF. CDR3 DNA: TGTGCCAGCAGCCAAGGTCAGGGGGCAAGGGTAAGCACTGAAGCTTTCTTT. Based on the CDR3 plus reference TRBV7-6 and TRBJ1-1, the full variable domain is GAGVSQSPRYKVTKRGQDVALRCDPISGHVSLYWYRQALGQGPEFLTYFNYEAQQDKSGLPNDRFSAERPEGSISTLTIQRTEQRDSAMYRCASSQGQGARVSTEAFFGQGTRLTVV.

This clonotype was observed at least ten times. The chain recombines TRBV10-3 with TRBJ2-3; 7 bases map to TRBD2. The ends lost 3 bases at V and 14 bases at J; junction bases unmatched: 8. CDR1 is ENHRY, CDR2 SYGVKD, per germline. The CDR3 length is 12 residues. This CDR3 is CAISERLADLYF. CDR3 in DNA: TGTGCCATCAGTGAAAGGCTAGCGGACTTGTATTTT.

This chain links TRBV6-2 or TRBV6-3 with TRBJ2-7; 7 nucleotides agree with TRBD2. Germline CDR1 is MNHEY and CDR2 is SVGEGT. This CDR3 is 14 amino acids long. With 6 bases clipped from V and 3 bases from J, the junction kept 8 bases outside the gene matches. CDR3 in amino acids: CASSRTRYLYEQYF. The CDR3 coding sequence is TGTGCCAGCAGCCGGACTAGATACCTCTACGAGCAGTACTTC.

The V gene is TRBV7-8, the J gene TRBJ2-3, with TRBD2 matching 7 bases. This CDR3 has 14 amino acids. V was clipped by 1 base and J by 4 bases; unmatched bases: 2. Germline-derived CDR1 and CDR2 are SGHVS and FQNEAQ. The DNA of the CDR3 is TGTGCCAGCAGCTTAGGAGCGGGATCAGATACGCAGTATTTT. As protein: CASSLGAGSDTQYF.

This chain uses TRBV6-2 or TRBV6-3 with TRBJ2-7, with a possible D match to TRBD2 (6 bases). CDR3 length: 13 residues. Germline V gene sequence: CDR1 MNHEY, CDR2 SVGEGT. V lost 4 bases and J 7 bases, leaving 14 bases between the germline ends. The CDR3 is CASSSLAAWEQYF. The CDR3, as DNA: TGTGCCAGCAGTTCCTTAGCGGCCTGGGAGCAGTACTTC.

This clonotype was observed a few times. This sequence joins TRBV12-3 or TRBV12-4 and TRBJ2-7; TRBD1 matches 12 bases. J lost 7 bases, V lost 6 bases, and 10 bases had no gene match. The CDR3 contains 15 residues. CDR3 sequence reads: CASRTGTGGWGEQYF. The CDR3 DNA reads TGTGCCAGCAGAACCGGGACAGGGGGCTGGGGGGAGCAGTACTTC.

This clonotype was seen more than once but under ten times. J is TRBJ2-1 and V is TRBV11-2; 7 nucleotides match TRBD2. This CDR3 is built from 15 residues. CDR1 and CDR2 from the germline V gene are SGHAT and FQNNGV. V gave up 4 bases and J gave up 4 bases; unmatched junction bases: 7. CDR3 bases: TGTGCCAGCAGCTCCCTCGGCGGGGGATACAATGAGCAGTTCTTC. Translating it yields CASSSLGGGYNEQFF.

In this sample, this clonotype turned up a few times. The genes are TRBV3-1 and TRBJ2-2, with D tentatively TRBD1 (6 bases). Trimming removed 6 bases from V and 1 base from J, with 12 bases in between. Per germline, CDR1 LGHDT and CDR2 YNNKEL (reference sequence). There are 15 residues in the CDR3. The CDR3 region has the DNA TGTGCCAGCAGGCCGCCGGGACAGAACACCGGGGAGCTGTTTTTT. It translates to CASRPPGQNTGELFF.

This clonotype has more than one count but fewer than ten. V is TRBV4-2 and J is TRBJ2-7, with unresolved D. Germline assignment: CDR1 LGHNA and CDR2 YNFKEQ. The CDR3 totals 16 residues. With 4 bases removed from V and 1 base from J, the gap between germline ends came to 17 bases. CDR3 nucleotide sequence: TGTGCCAGCAGCCTTGTCACGACGACGGTTTCCTACGAGCAGTACTTC. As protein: CASSLVTTTVSYEQYF.